The clone carrying this T cell receptor (beta chain) has only one observation. Its antigen remains unidentified. CDR1 and CDR2 from the germline V gene are MNHEY and SMNVEV (reference sequence). The CDR3 sequence is 17 residues long. V dropped 5 bases and J dropped 6; count of bases not matched to a gene: 18. The sample originates from a study of shared clonotypes between healthy human individuals. Regarding the study as a whole: Generation probabilities of non-shared clonotypes were lower (relative to those shared by all four donors). Genetic and exposure-history diversity was limited by the few donors.

Assay: immunoSEQ multiplex PCR; the TCRdb copy retains only in-frame clones and omits some. The data show about 1.1 million clones, more than 75% seen once. Sequencing was carried out using memory CD4+ T cells from PBMCs. The subset here: CD45RA-negative fraction. The chain couples TRBV27 to TRBJ1-2; TRBD1 matches 7 bases. The source of this sequence is a man aged 18 to 35 in good health. Some clones in this sample may be carry-over from other donors' samples. The CDR3 bases are TGTGCCAGCAGTAGCTTATCGAAAAGACAGGGCGAGAATGGCTACACCTTC. It codes for CASSSLSKRQGENGYTF.